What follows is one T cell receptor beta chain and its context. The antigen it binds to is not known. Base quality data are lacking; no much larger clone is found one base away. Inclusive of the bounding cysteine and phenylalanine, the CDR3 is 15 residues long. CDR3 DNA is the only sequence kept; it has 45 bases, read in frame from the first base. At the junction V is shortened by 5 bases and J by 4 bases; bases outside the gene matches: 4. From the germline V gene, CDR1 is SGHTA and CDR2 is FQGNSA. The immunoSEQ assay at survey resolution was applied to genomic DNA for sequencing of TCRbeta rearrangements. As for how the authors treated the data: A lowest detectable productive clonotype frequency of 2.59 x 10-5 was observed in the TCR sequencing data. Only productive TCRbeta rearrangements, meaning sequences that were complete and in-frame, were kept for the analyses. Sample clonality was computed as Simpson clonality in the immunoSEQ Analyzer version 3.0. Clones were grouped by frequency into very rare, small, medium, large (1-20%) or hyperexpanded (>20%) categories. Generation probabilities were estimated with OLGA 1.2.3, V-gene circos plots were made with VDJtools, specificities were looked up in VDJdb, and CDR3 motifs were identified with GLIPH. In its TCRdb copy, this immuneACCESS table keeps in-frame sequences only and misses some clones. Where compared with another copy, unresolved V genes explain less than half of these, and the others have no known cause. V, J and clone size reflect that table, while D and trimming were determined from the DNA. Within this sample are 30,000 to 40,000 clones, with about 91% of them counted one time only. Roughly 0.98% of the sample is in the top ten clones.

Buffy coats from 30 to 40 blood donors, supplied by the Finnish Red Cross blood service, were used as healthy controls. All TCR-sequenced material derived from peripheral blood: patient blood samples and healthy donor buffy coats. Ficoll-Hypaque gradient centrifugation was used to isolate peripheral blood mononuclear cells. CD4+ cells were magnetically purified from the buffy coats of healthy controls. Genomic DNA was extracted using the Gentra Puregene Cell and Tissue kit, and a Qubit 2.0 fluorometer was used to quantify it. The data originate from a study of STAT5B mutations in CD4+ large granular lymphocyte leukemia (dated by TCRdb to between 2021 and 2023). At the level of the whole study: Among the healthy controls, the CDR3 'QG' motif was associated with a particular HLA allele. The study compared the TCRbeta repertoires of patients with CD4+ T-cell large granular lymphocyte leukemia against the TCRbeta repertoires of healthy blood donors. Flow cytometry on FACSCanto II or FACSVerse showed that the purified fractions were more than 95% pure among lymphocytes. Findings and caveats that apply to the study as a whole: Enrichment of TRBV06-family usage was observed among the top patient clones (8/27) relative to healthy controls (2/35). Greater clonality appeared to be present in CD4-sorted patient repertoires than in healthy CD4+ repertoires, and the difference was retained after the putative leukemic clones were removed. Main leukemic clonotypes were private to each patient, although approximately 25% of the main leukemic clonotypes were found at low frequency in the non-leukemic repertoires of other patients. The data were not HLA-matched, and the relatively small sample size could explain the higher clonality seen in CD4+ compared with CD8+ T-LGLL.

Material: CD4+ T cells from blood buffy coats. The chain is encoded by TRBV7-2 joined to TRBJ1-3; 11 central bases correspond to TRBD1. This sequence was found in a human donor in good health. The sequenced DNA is TGTGCCAGCAGCGGACAGGGGGCTGGGGGAAACACCATATATTTT. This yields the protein CASSGQGAGGNTIYF.